A selection of T cell receptor beta chains follows, all from one sample in a study of lymphopenia after photon versus proton radiotherapy. The assay was immunoSEQ multiplex PCR, and TCRdb's table has in-frame clones only and misses some. The table lists approximately 65,000 clones, approximately 87% of them singletons, with roughly 10% in the top ten. Here the sequenced sample was peripheral blood, taken from a patient treated with proton-based radiotherapy. The receptors originated from a man older than 75 with esophageal cancer. Each CDR3 is given with its conserved first and last residue. A D gene is named only where the DNA matches it firmly. Size is stated for part of the rows, as once, few or many counts, or as a class when the clone is expanded.

d_gene | j_gene | v_gene | abundance | CDR3aa | CDR3nt
- | TRBJ1-3 | TRBV4-3 | once | CASSQDPSTRWDTIYF | TGCGCCAGCAGCCAAGACCCTTCGACGCGCTGGGACACCATATATTTT
TRBD2 | TRBJ2-1 | TRBV4-3 | - | CASSQDLTGIAGVSEQFF | TGCGCCAGCAGCCAAGATCTTACAGGTATAGCGGGAGTAAGCGAGCAGTTCTTC
- | TRBJ2-2 | TRBV19 | - | CASRATANTGELFF | TGTGCCAGTAGGGCCACGGCGAACACCGGGGAGCTGTTTTTT
- | TRBJ2-2 | TRBV7-8 | once | CASSPAPSGGTGELFF | TGTGCCAGCAGCCCAGCACCTTCCGGGGGCACCGGGGAGCTGTTTTTT
TRBD1 | TRBJ2-7 | TRBV7-2 | - | CASSPRQGREQYF | TGTGCCAGCAGCCCGCGACAGGGGCGGGAGCAGTACTTC
- | TRBJ2-2 | TRBV2 | once | CASGLHNEIGELFF | TGTGCCAGCGGGCTGCACAACGAAATCGGGGAGCTGTTTTTT
- | TRBJ1-3 | TRBV7-2 | - | CASSPSLSGNTIYF | TGTGCCAGCAGCCCGTCCCTGAGTGGAAACACCATATATTTT
- | TRBJ1-4 | TRBV4-3 | - | CASSQGGGLREKLFF | TGCGCCAGCAGCCAAGGAGGCGGATTAAGGGAAAAACTGTTTTTT
- | TRBJ2-5 | TRBV19 | - | CASSIEAAQETQYF | TGTGCCAGTAGTATAGAAGCGGCTCAAGAGACCCAGTACTTC
- | TRBJ1-2 | TRBV29-1 | - | CSVEWLGTAETNYGYTF | TGCAGCGTTGAATGGTTGGGAACAGCAGAAACTAACTATGGCTACACCTTC
- | TRBJ1-1 | TRBV5-1 | - | CASSLQGSPNTEAFF | TGCGCCAGCAGCTTGCAGGGCAGCCCGAACACTGAAGCTTTCTTT
- | TRBJ1-1 | TRBV5-4 | - | CASSGPDTYTSEAFF | TGTGCCAGCAGCGGCCCAGACACATATACCTCTGAAGCTTTCTTT
- | TRBJ2-1 | TRBV7-2 | - | CASSPLRDNEQFF | TGTGCCAGCAGCCCCCTTCGCGACAATGAGCAGTTCTTC
- | TRBJ2-2 | TRBV10-1 | once | CASSEGGFNTGELFF | TGCGCCAGCAGCGAGGGGGGATTTAACACCGGGGAGCTGTTTTTT